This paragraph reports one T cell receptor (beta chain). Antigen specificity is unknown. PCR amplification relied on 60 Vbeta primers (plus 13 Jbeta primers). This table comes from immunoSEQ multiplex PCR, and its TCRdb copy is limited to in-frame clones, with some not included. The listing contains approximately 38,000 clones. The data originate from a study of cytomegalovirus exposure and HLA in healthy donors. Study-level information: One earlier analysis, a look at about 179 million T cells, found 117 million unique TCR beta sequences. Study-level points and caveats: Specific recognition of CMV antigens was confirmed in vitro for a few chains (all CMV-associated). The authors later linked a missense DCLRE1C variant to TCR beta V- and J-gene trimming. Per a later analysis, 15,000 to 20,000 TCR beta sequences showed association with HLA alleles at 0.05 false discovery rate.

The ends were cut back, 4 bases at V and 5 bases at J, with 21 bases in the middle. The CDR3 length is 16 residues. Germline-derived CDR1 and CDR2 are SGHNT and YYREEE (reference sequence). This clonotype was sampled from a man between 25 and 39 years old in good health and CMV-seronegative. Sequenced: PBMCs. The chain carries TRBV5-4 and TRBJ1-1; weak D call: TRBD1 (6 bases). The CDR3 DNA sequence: TGTGCCAGCAGCCTGCAGAACAGGGTTGGAGAGACTGAAGCTTTCTTT. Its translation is CASSLQNRVGETEAFF.